This T cell receptor beta chain comes out of a study of blood T cell repertoires in COVID-19. Study-level background: Italy, Spain and the United States were the sources of the convalescent and acute COVID-19 samples. Sample material is recorded as cDNA or gDNA derived from T cells, B-cell-depleted T cells, or PBMCs.

The germline gives CDR1 SEHNR, CDR2 FQNEAQ (reference sequence). The CDR3 covers 14 residues. V gave up 7 bases and J gave up 3 bases; unmatched junction bases: 7. Per the original methods: Amplifying reference gene primers gave estimates of nucleated cell counts. The assay was immunoSEQ multiplex PCR, and TCRdb's table has in-frame clones only and misses some. Clone size and V and J calls were adopted from that table, with D and trimming inferred from the DNA. Of approximately 140,000 clones in the sample, almost 85% were seen once. The V gene is TRBV7-9, the J gene TRBJ1-2; TRBD1 matches 8 bases. Sequenced material: peripheral blood. The sequence came from a man between 60 and 75 years old with acute or convalescent COVID-19. As DNA, the CDR3 is TGTGCCAGCACGCTAGACAGGGGCGACTATGGCTACACCTTC. Its protein is CASTLDRGDYGYTF.